A single sample gave rise to the 24 T cell receptor beta chains below, sequenced in a study of T cell repertoires in cytomegalovirus infection (dated 2019 in TCRdb). No antigens are known for them. The sequencer was an Illumina HiSeq 1500. TCRdb itself trimmed the public reads at Q25 with fastp, ran MiXCR and retained productive beta chains. One record per CDR3 amino acid sequence lists the most common genes and DNA. For this sample there are about 900,000 distinct CDR3 sequences; around 32% appear just once. The top ten hold roughly 13% of the sample. The label giving this sample's treatment or condition can be read as: in vitro stimulation with specific CMV peptide epitopes to enrich CMV-specific T cells. The sequencing here drew on cultured CD8+ T cells from PBMCs, taken from culture after CMV antigen stimulation. The receptors originated from a human donor in good health (CMV status not recorded). Some clones in this sample may be carry-over from other donors' samples.

DNA of the CDR3: TGTGCCACCAGCAGAGATTTAGGCTCTGGAAACACCATATATTTT. Translating it yields CATSRDLGSGNTIYF. The rearrangement links TRBV15 to TRBJ1-3, with unresolved D. This CDR3 spans 15 amino acids. Germline V gene lookup returns CDR1 LNHNV and CDR2 YYDKDF (reference sequence). Trimming stripped 0 bases from V and 0 bases from J, with 6 bases between.

This clonotype showed up just a few times. The chain is built from TRBV4-1 and TRBJ2-4, with D possibly being TRBD2 (6 bases). V shed 4 bases and J shed 3 bases, with 13 bases lying between them. This CDR3 region has 15 residues. Germline assignment: CDR1 MGHRA and CDR2 YSYEKL. The CDR3 region has the DNA TGCGCCAGCAGCCCCGCGGGACGCGGCAAAAACATTCAGTACTTC. It yields the protein CASSPAGRGKNIQYF.

This clonotype has only a few counts. The gene calls are TRBV25-1 and TRBJ2-5; no clear D. The germline V gene has CDR1 MGHDK and CDR2 SYGVNS. The CDR3 loop spans 14 amino acids. Trimming took off 1 base at V and 5 bases at J, with 11 bases between the two ends. The CDR3 DNA reads TGTGCCAGCAGTGAATCCAAGGGATCGGAGACCCAGTACTTC. It specifies CASSESKGSETQYF.

This clonotype was seen at least ten times. The rearrangement joins TRBV7-9 to TRBJ2-1; D unclear. This CDR3 comprises 15 residues. V was clipped by 2 bases and J by 6 bases, with 14 bases between them. Germline-derived CDR1 and CDR2 are SEHNR and FQNEAQ (reference sequence). The CDR3 loop reads CASSLSASPANEQFF. The CDR3 DNA reads TGTGCCAGCAGCTTATCAGCTAGTCCAGCCAATGAGCAGTTCTTC.

This clonotype has at least ten counts. The gene calls are TRBV7-2 and TRBJ1-1; D is possibly TRBD1 (5 bases). The CDR3 sequence is 14 residues long. The ends were cut back, 0 bases at V and 7 bases at J, with 12 bases in the middle. Germline V gene lookup returns CDR1 SGHTA and CDR2 FQGNSA. The DNA for the CDR3 is TGTGCCAGCAGCTTAGCCGGACACTCTGGTGAAGCTTTCTTT. Its translation: CASSLAGHSGEAFF.

The gene calls are TRBV29-1 and TRBJ2-1; unclear D gene. Trimming shortened V by 4 bases and J by 4 bases, and 14 bases separated the two germline ends. The germline gives CDR1 SQVTM, CDR2 ANQGSEA. CDR3 length equals 14 residues. The DNA of the CDR3 is TGCAGCGTTGTCCCAGTTGGGATATACAATGAGCAGTTCTTC. Translation gives CSVVPVGIYNEQFF.

This clonotype occurred a few times. The chain joins TRBV7-6 to TRBJ2-1; no clear D gene. Trimming took 1 base from V and 2 from J, leaving 9 bases between them. The CDR3 is 15 residues long. The V gene's germline CDR1 is SGHVS and CDR2 FNYEAQ. The CDR3 region is CASSLGQEAYNEQFF. DNA for the CDR3: TGTGCCAGCAGCTTAGGTCAGGAAGCCTACAATGAGCAGTTCTTC.

The J gene is TRBJ2-3, the V gene TRBV19; 9 bases are a match to TRBD1. Losses at the gene ends were 8 bases for V and 2 bases for J; bases not matched to a gene: 5. The CDR3 contains 14 residues. The germline V gene has CDR1 LNHDA and CDR2 SQIVND (reference sequence). This CDR3 is CASGQGWDTDTQYF. CDR3 sequence (DNA): TGTGCCAGTGGACAGGGGTGGGACACAGATACGCAGTATTTT.

V is TRBV6-2 or TRBV6-3 and J is TRBJ2-1; TRBD1 matches at 11 bases. CDR1 and CDR2 from the germline V gene are MNHEY and SVGEGT. The CDR3 length is 15 residues. The V gene end was trimmed by 10 bases and the J gene end by 1 base; junction bases not matched to a gene: 6. For the CDR3, the DNA is TGTGCCACCCGGGGGACAGGGGGATCCTACAATGAGCAGTTCTTC. It codes for CATRGTGGSYNEQFF.

The V call is TRBV19, the J call TRBJ2-1; 7 bases map to TRBD2. CDR1 LNHDA and CDR2 SQIVND come from the germline V gene (reference sequence). Germline trimming cut 7 bases from V and 0 bases from J; bases unmatched to any gene: 9. There are 16 residues in the CDR3. This CDR3 is CASTQAGLSSYNEQFF. The DNA for the CDR3 is TGTGCCAGTACTCAAGCGGGGCTAAGCTCCTACAATGAGCAGTTCTTC.

This clonotype was recorded a few times. The chain uses TRBV28 and TRBJ1-2, with 9 bases fitting TRBD1. The CDR3 consists of 15 residues. The J segment lost 6 bases and the V segment lost 3 bases, leaving 8 bases of the junction unmatched. Germline CDR1 is MDHEN and CDR2 is SYDVKM. The CDR3 region has the DNA TGTGCCAGCAGTTTGCTCGGACAGGGGTTCCATGGCTACACCTTC. This gives the protein CASSLLGQGFHGYTF.

This clonotype was recorded a few times. In DNA, the CDR3 is TGTGCCAGCAGCGTAGCTTCCCACCCTCAGGCCCAGGGAGGATTCTATGGCTACACCTTC. It encodes CASSVASHPQAQGGFYGYTF. This sequence joins TRBV9 and TRBJ1-2; TRBD1 might be the D (5 bases). V was trimmed by 0 bases and J by 4 bases, leaving 28 bases between them. Per germline, CDR1 SGDLS and CDR2 YYNGEE. The CDR3 is made up of 20 amino acids.

V usage is TRBV6-6 and J usage is TRBJ2-5; the D gene is possibly TRBD1 (7 bases). CDR3 size: 17 residues. Germline V gene data show CDR1 as MNHNY and CDR2 as SVGAGI (reference sequence). The V and J ends lost 2 bases and 4 bases respectively, with 20 bases between them. CDR3 DNA: TGTGCCAGCAGTTACCCTCCGGAGGGGGCCGGGCGAGAGACCCAGTACTTC. This codes for CASSYPPEGAGRETQYF.

This clonotype was observed a handful of times. The V gene is TRBV18, the J gene TRBJ2-7; D ambiguous. V was clipped by 5 bases and J by 0 bases, with 14 bases between them. Germline V gene sequence: CDR1 KGHSH, CDR2 LQKENI. This CDR3 is 15 amino acids long. CDR3 residues: CASSTITEPSYEQYF. CDR3 in DNA: TGTGCCAGCTCAACCATAACCGAGCCCTCCTACGAGCAGTACTTC.

This clonotype was seen a few times. This chain uses TRBV20-1 with TRBJ2-7; D is possibly TRBD1 (5 bases). The ends were cut back, 3 bases at V and 6 bases at J, with 27 bases in the middle. Germline loops: CDR1 DFQATT, CDR2 SNEGSKA (reference sequence). The length of the CDR3 is 17 residues. CDR3 residues: CSASGWQEYRSWGEQYV. CDR3 in DNA: TGCAGTGCTAGCGGTTGGCAGGAATACAGGTCGTGGGGCGAGCAGTACGTC.

This clonotype was counted only a few times. The chain recombines TRBV28 with TRBJ2-5; D remains ambiguous. From germline, CDR1 is MDHEN and CDR2 SYDVKM. The CDR3 covers 12 residues. V lost 4 bases and J 5 bases, leaving 8 bases between the germline ends. In DNA form, the CDR3 reads TGTGCCAGCAGTTCTTCTTGGGAGACCCAGTACTTC. Protein sequence: CASSSSWETQYF.

Note on this clonotype: A much larger clone differs by one base, so this may be a read error. The rearrangement links TRBV6-1 to TRBJ2-1; D may be TRBD2 (5 bases). This CDR3 contains 16 residues. V lost 5 bases, J lost 5 bases, and 19 bases lay in between. In germline, CDR1 is MNHNS, CDR2 SASEGT. The CDR3 coding sequence is TGTGCCAGCAGTACCCTACGGACTCACTACGACAATGAGCAGTTCTTC. Residues: CASSTLRTHYDNEQFF.

This clonotype showed up many times. A much larger clone differs by one base, so this may be a read error. Here the CDR3 reads CASSLISNQPQHF. The CDR3 DNA reads TGTGCCAGCAGTTTGATTAGCAATCAGCCCCAGCATTTT. The J gene is TRBJ1-5, the V gene TRBV27; D is undetermined. The germline V gene encodes CDR1 MNHEY and CDR2 SMNVEV (reference sequence). This CDR3 region has 13 residues. The ends were cut back, 3 bases at V and 0 bases at J, with 3 bases in the middle.

This clonotype was recorded at least ten times. This chain uses TRBV7-9 with TRBJ2-3, with D perhaps TRBD2 (7 bases). CDR3 length: 16 residues. Germline V gene lookup returns CDR1 SEHNR and CDR2 FQNEAQ (reference sequence). V gave up 8 bases and J gave up 5 bases, with 23 bases separating them. The CDR3 spells CASRGATIFERDTQYF. The CDR3 DNA reads as TGTGCCAGCCGGGGGGCCACAATTTTCGAAAGAGATACGCAGTATTTT.

The chain carries TRBV27 and TRBJ2-2, with TRBD1 matching over 8 bases. Germline V lookup: CDR1 MNHEY, CDR2 SMNVEV (reference sequence). The CDR3 sequence is 18 residues long. The junction had 11 bases not matched to a gene; V was cut back by 2 bases and J by 3 bases. The CDR3 DNA is TGTGCCAGCAGTTTAGGGGGACCATTCAGGGGGCACACCGGGGAGCTGTTTTTT. Its protein product is CASSLGGPFRGHTGELFF.

This clonotype came up many times. This chain links TRBV7-8 with TRBJ1-2; a possible D gene is TRBD1 (5 bases). Germline-derived CDR1 and CDR2 are SGHVS and FQNEAQ. V was trimmed by 0 bases and J by 0 bases, leaving 11 bases between them. The CDR3 runs to 16 residues. For the CDR3, the DNA is TGTGCCAGCAGCTTAGCTGTTGCAGGGCCTAACTATGGCTACACCTTC. Its translation: CASSLAVAGPNYGYTF.

Only a few counts were recorded for this clonotype. The chain joins TRBV7-6 to TRBJ1-1; 8 nucleotides match TRBD1. The CDR3 totals 15 residues. Germline V gives CDR1 SGHVS, CDR2 FNYEAQ. V lost 8 bases to trimming and J lost 5 bases; unmatched junction nucleotides: 13. The CDR3 nucleotides are TGTGCCAGCGGACCGGGTGACAGGGGTAGTACTGAAGCTTTCTTT. It yields the protein CASGPGDRGSTEAFF.

The V call is TRBV27, the J call TRBJ2-3; 8 bases match TRBD2. The CDR3 runs 16 residues. With V trimmed by 0 bases and J by 2 bases, 4 bases remained unmatched. Germline V gene sequence: CDR1 MNHEY, CDR2 SMNVEV (reference sequence). CDR3 sequence (DNA): TGTGCCAGCAGTTTATCCTCGGGACTAGTCACAGATACGCAGTATTTT. Encoded protein: CASSLSSGLVTDTQYF.

This clonotype was picked up a small number of times. CDR3 protein: CASTPRRGRGTDTQYF. CDR3 coding DNA: TGTGCCAGTACCCCCCGACGGGGGCGAGGGACAGATACGCAGTATTTT. J is TRBJ2-3 and V is TRBV19; D possibly matches TRBD1 or TRBD2 (6 bases each). The CDR3 totals 16 residues. Germline V gene sequence: CDR1 LNHDA, CDR2 SQIVND (reference sequence). V lost 7 bases and J 3 bases, leaving 20 bases between the germline ends.